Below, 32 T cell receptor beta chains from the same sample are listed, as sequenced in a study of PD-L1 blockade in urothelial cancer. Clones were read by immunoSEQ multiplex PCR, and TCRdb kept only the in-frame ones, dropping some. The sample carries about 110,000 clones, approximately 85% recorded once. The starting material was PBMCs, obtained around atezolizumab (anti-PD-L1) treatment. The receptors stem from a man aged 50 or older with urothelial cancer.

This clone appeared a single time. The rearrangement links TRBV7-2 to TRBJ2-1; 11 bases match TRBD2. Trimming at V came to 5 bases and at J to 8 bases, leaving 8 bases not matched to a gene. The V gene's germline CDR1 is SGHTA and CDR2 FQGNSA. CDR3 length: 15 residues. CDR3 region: CASSTLAGDLYEQFF. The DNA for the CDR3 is TGTGCCAGCAGCACACTAGCGGGAGATCTATATGAGCAGTTCTTC.

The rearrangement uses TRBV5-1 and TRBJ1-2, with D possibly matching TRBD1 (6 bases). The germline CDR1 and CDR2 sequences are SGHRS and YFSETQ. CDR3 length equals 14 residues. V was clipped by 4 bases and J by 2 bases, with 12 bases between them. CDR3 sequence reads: CASSTGQTNYGYTF. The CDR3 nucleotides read TGCGCCAGCAGCACTGGACAGACCAACTATGGCTACACCTTC.

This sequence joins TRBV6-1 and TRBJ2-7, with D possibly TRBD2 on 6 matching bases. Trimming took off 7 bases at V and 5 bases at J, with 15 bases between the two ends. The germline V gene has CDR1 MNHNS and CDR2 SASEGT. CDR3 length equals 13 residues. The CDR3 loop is CASTFTSFNEQYF. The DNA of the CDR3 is TGTGCCAGCACGTTTACTAGCTTCAACGAGCAGTACTTC.

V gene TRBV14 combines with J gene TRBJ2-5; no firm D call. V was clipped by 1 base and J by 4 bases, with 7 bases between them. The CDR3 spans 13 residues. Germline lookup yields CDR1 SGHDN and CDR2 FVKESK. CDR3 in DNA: TGTGCCAGCAGCCAAGGGCTCCGAGAGACCCAGTACTTC. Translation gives CASSQGLRETQYF.

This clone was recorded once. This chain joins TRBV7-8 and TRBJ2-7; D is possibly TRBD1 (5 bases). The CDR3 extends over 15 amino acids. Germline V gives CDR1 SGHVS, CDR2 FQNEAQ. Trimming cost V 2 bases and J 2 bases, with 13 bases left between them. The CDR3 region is CASSLREGAAYEQYF. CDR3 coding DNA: TGTGCCAGCAGCTTAAGAGAAGGGGCAGCCTACGAGCAGTACTTC. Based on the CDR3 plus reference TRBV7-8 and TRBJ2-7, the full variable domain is GAGVSQSPRYKVAKRGQDVALRCDPISGHVSLFWYQQALGQGPEFLTYFQNEAQLDKSGLPSDRFFAERPEGSVSTLKIQRTQQEDSAVYLCASSLREGAAYEQYFGPGTRLTVT.

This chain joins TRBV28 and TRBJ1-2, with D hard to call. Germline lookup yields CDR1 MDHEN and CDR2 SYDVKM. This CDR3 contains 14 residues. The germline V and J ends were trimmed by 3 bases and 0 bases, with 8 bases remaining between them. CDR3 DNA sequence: TGTGCCAGCAGTTTCCCGGGAACTAACTATGGCTACACCTTC. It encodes CASSFPGTNYGYTF.

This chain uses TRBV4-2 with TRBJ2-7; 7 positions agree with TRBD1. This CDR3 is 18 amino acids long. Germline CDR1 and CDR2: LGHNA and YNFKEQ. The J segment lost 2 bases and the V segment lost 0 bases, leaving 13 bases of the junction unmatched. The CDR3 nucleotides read TGTGCCAGCAGCCAAGAGCCAGTTACGGGGACAGCAACCTACGAGCAGTACTTC. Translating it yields CASSQEPVTGTATYEQYF.

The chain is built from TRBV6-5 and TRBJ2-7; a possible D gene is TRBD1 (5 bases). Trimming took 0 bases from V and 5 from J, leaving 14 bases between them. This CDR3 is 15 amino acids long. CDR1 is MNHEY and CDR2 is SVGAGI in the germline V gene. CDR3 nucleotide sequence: TGTGCCAGCAGTTACTCGAGCACAGGAGCGAACGAGCAGTACTTC. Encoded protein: CASSYSSTGANEQYF.

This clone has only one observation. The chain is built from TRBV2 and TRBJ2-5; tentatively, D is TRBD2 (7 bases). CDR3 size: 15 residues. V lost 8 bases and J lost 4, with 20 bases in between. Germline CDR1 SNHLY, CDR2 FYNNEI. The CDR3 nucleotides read TGTGCCAGCTGCCCCTTCATGGGGGGGCGAGAGACCCAGTACTTC. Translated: CASCPFMGGRETQYF.

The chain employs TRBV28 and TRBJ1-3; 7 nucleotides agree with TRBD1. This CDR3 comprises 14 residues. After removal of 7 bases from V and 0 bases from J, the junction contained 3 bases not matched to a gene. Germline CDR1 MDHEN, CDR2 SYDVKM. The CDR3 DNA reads TGTGCCAGCATGAGACAGGGCTCTGGAAACACCATATATTTT. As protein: CASMRQGSGNTIYF.

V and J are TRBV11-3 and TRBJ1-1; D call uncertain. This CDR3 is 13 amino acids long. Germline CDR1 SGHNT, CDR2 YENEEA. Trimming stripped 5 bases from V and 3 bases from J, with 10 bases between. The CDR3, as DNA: TGTGCCAGCAGCCCCGGGTCATACACTGAAGCTTTCTTT. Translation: CASSPGSYTEAFF.

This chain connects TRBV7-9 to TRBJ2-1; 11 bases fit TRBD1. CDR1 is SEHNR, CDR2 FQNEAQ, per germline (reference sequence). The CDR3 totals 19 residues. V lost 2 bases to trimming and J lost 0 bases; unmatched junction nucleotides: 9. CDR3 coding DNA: TGTGCCAGCAGCTTACCCGGACAGGGGGCAAACCGCTCCTACAATGAGCAGTTCTTC. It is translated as CASSLPGQGANRSYNEQFF.

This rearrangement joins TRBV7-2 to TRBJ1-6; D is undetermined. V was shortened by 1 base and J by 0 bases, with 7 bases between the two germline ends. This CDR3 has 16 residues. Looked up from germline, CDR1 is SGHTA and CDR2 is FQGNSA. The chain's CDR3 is CASSLDGSSYNSPLHF. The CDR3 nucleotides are TGTGCCAGCAGCTTAGACGGTTCCTCCTATAATTCACCCCTCCACTTT.

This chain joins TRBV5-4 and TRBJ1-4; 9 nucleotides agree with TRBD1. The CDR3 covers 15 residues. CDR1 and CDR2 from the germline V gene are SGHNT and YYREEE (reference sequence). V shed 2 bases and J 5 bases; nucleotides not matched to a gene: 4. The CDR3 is CASSLQGAGNEKLFF. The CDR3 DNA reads TGTGCCAGCAGCTTACAGGGGGCCGGGAATGAAAAACTGTTTTTT. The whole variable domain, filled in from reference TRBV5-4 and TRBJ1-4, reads ETGVTQSPTHLIKTRGQQVTLRCSSQSGHNTVSWYQQALGQGPQFIFQYYREEENGRGNFPPRFSGLQFPNYSSELNVNALELDDSALYLCASSLQGAGNEKLFFGSGTQLSVL.

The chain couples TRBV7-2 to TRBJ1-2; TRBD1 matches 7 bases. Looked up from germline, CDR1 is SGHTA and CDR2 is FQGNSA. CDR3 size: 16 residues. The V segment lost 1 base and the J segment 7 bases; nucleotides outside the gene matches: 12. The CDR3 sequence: CASSLDATGFLRGYTF. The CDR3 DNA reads TGTGCCAGCAGCTTAGATGCGACAGGGTTTCTGCGTGGCTACACCTTC.

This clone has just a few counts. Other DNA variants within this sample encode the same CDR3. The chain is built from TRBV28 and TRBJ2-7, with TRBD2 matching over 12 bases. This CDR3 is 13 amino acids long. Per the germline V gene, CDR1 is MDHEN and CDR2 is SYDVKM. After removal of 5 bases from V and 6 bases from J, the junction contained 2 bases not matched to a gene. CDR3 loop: CASSLAGGVEQYF. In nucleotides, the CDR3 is TGTGCCAGCAGTCTAGCGGGAGGGGTCGAGCAGTACTTC.

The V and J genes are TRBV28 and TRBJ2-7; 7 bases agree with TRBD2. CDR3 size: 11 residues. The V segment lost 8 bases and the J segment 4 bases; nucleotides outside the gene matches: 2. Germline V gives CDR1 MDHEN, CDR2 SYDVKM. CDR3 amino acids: CASAGVYEQYF. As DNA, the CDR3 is TGTGCCAGCGCGGGAGTATACGAGCAGTACTTC. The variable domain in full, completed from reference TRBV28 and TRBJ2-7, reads DVKVTQSSRYLVKRTGEKVFLECVQDMDHENMFWYRQDPGLGLRLIYFSYDVKMKEKGDIPEGYSVSREKKERFSLILESASTNQTSMYLCASAGVYEQYFGPGTRLTVT.

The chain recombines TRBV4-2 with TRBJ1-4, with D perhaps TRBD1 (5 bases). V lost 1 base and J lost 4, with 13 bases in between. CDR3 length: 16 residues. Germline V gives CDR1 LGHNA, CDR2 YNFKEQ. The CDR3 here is CASSQVRGGFNEKLFF. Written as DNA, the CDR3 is TGTGCCAGCAGCCAAGTGCGCGGGGGGTTTAATGAAAAACTGTTTTTT.

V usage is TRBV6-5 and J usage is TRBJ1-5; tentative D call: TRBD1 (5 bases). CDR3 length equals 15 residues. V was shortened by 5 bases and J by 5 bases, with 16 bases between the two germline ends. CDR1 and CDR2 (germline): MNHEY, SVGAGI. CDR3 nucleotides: TGTGCCAGCAGTCGCCGCCAGGGTAAGGATCAGCCCCAGCATTTT. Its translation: CASSRRQGKDQPQHF.

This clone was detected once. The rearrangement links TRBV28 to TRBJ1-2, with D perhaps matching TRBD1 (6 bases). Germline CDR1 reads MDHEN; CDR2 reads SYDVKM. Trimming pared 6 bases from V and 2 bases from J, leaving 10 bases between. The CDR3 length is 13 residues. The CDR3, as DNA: TGTGCCAGCAGCCAAGACAGGAACTATGGCTACACCTTC. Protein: CASSQDRNYGYTF.

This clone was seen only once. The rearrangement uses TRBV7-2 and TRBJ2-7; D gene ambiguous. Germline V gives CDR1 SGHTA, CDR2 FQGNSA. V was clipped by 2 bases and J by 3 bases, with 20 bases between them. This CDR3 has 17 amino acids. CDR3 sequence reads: CASSLSPFAGLGYEQYF. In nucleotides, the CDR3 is TGTGCCAGCAGCTTAAGCCCCTTTGCAGGCCTTGGCTACGAGCAGTACTTC.

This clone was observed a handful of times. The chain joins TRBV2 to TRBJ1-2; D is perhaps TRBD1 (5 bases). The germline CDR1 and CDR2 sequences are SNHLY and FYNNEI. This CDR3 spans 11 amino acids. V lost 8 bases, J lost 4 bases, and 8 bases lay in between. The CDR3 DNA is TGTGCCAGCTCAGGGTCCTATGGCTACACCTTC. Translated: CASSGSYGYTF. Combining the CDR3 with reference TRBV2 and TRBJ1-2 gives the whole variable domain EPEVTQTPSHQVTQMGQEVILRCVPISNHLYFYWYRQILGQKVEFLVSFYNNEISEKSEIFDDQFSVERPDGSNFTLKIRSTKLEDSAMYFCASSGSYGYTFGSGTRLTVV.

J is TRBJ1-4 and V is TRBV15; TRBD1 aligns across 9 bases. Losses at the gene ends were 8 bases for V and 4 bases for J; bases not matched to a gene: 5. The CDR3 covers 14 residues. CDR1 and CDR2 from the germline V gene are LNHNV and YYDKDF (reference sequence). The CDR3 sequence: CATGRQGVNEKLFF. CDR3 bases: TGTGCCACCGGGCGACAGGGGGTTAATGAAAAACTGTTTTTT.

Here the CDR3 DNA reads TGCGCCAGCAGCTGGGACCGGACAGGCACGGACTTCTATGGCTACACCTTC. Translating it yields CASSWDRTGTDFYGYTF. The genes are TRBV5-1 and TRBJ1-2; 7 bases agree with TRBD1. V lost 3 bases, J lost 4 bases, and 15 bases stayed unmatched. In germline, CDR1 is SGHRS, CDR2 YFSETQ. This CDR3 region has 17 residues.

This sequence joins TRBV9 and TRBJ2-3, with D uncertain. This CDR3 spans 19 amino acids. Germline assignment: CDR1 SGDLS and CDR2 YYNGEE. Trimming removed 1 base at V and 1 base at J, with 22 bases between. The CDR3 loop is CASSVNGGPSLLGTDTQYF. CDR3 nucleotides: TGTGCCAGCAGCGTAAATGGCGGCCCATCCCTATTAGGCACAGATACGCAGTATTTT.

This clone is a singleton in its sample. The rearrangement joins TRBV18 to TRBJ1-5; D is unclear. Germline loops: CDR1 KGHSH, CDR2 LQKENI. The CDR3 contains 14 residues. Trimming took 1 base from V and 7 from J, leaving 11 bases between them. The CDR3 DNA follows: TGTGCCAGCTCACCACAGGCGGCTTTACAGCCCCAGCATTTT. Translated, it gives CASSPQAALQPQHF.

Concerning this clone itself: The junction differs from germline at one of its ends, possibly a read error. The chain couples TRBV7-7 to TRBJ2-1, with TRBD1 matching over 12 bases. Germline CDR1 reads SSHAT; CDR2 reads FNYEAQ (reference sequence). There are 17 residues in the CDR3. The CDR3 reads CASSLGRGQGALDEQFF. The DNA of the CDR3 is TGTGCTAGCAGCTTAGGCCGGGGACAGGGGGCTTTAGATGAGCAGTTCTTC. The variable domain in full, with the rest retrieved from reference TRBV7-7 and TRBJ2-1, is GAGVSQSPRYKVTKRGQDVTLRCDPISSHATLYWYQQALGQGPEFLTYFNYEAQPDKSGLPSDRFSAERPEGSISTLTIQRTEQRDSAMYRCASSLGRGQGALDEQFFGPGTRLTVL.

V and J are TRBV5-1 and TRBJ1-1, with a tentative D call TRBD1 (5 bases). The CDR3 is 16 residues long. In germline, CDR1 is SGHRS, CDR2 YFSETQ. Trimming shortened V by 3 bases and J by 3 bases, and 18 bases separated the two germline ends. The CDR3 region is CASSWGGSGGYTEAFF. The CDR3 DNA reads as TGCGCCAGCAGCTGGGGGGGATCCGGGGGGTACACTGAAGCTTTCTTT.

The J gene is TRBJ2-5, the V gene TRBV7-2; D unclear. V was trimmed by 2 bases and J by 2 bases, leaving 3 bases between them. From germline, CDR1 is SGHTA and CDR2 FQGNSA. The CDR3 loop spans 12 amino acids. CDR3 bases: TGTGCCAGCAGCTTATATCAAGAGACCCAGTACTTC. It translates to CASSLYQETQYF.

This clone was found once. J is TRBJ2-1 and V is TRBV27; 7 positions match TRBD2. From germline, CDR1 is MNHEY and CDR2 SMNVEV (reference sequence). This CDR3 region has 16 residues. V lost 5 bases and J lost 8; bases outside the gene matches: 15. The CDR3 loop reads CASSRTAGAWLDEQFF. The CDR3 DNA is TGTGCCAGCAGTAGAACGGCGGGAGCGTGGTTGGATGAGCAGTTCTTC.

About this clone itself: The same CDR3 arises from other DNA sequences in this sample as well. CDR3 coding DNA: TGTGCCAGCTCACCGACTAGCGGGAGCACAGATACGCAGTATTTT. Its translation is CASSPTSGSTDTQYF. This sequence joins TRBV18 and TRBJ2-3, with 10 bases fitting TRBD2. CDR3 length equals 15 residues. V lost 3 bases, J lost 0 bases, and 0 bases stayed unmatched. The germline V gene encodes CDR1 KGHSH and CDR2 LQKENI. The variable domain in full, completed from reference TRBV18 and TRBJ2-3, reads NAGVMQNPRHLVRRRGQEARLRCSPMKGHSHVYWYRQLPEEGLKFMVYLQKENIIDESGMPKERFSAEFPKEGPSILRIQQVVRGDSAAYFCASSPTSGSTDTQYFGPGTRLTVL.

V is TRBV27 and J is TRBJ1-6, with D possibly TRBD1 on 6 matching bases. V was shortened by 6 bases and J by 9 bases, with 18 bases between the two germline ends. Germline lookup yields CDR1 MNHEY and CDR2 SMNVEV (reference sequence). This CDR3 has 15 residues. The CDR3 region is CASRTYRESGSPLHF. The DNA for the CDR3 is TGTGCCAGCAGAACCTACAGGGAAAGCGGTTCACCCCTCCACTTT.